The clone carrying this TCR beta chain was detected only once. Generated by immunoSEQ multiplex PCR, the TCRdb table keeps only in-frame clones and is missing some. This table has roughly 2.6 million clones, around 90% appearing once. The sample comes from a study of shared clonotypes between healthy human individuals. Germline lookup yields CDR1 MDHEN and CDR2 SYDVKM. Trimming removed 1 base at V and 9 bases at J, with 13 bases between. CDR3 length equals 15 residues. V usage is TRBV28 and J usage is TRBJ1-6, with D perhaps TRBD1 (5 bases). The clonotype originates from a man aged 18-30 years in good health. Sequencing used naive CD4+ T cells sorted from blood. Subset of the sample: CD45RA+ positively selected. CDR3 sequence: CASSLSGGIRSPLHF. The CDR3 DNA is TGTGCCAGCAGTTTATCCGGGGGTATACGTTCACCCCTCCACTTT.